The text below deals with one T cell receptor (beta chain). This specimen belongs to a study of cytomegalovirus exposure and HLA in healthy donors. Study as a whole: HLA-typed donors were the source of approximately 80 million unique TCRs, which an early data release held.

CDR3 length: 17 residues. Germline assignment: CDR1 SGHRS and CDR2 YFSETQ. Trimming took 4 bases from V and 5 from J; bases not matched to a gene: 10. The PCR was carried out with 60 Vbeta primers and 13 Jbeta primers. Using immunoSEQ multiplex PCR, the repertoire was profiled, and TCRdb retains in-frame clones only, with some absent. The sample has more than 90,000 clones. Sequencing used PBMCs. The sequence derives from a man aged 35 to 55 in good health and CMV-seropositive. The chain employs TRBV5-1 and TRBJ2-2; 11 nucleotides match TRBD2. CDR3 coding DNA: TGCGCCAGCAGCCAGTTGACTAGCGGGATTCGAACCGGGGAGCTGTTTTTT. Protein: CASSQLTSGIRTGELFF.